Listed below are T cell receptor beta chains from one sample, sequenced in a study of PD-1 blockade in classical Hodgkin lymphoma. The assay was immunoSEQ multiplex PCR, and TCRdb's table has in-frame clones only and misses some. The sample consists of 90,000 to 140,000 clones, about 92% of them appearing once. The sample was peripheral blood mononuclear cells (PBMCs), taken before the fourth cycle of nivolumab. Receptors originate from a human donor with classical Hodgkin lymphoma. CDR3s include the opening cysteine and the closing phenylalanine or tryptophan. Fields, in order: CDR3 length, D gene, J gene, V gene, clone size, CDR3 protein, CDR3 DNA. A D gene is named only where the DNA matches it firmly. For some rows the clone size is stated as once, few or many, or as a class when expanded; others skip it.

16 | TRBD1 | TRBJ2-1 | TRBV30 | - | CAWTYYGTGRANEQFF | TGTGCCTGGACTTACTACGGGACAGGTCGGGCCAATGAGCAGTTCTTC
16 | TRBD1 | TRBJ1-4 | TRBV6-5 | - | CASSSGQGALGEKLFF | TGTGCCAGCAGTTCGGGACAGGGGGCGTTGGGTGAAAAACTGTTTTTT
13 | - | TRBJ2-3 | TRBV7-9 | - | CASSNKYGDTQYF | TGTGCCAGCAGCAACAAATACGGGGATACGCAGTATTTT
11 | - | TRBJ2-5 | TRBV30 | - | CAWSAQETQYF | TGTGCCTGGAGTGCCCAAGAGACCCAGTACTTC
15 | TRBD2 | TRBJ2-7 | TRBV7-2 | - | CASSLGGLPSYEQYF | TGTGCCAGCAGCTTAGGGGGACTACCCTCCTACGAGCAGTACTTC
15 | - | TRBJ2-2 | TRBV7-6 | - | CASSRTASNTGELFF | TGTGCCAGCAGCCGGACAGCGTCGAACACCGGGGAGCTGTTTTTT
18 | TRBD2 | TRBJ2-3 | TRBV11-2 | - | CASSLDSGLAGGTDTQYF | TGTGCCAGCAGCTTAGATTCCGGACTAGCGGGAGGGACAGATACGCAGTATTTT
12 | TRBD1 | TRBJ2-7 | TRBV15 | once | CATRDRGYEQYF | TGTGCCACGCGGGACAGGGGCTACGAGCAGTACTTC
13 | - | TRBJ2-5 | TRBV6-1 | - | CASREDSGETQYF | TGTGCCAGCAGAGAGGATAGTGGCGAGACCCAGTACTTC
15 | TRBD2 | TRBJ2-3 | TRBV2 | once | CASSEARLAKDTQYF | TGTGCCAGCAGTGAAGCCAGACTAGCGAAAGATACGCAGTATTTT
14 | TRBD1 | TRBJ1-2 | TRBV4-1 | few | CASSQLTGNWGYTF | TGCGCCAGCAGCCAACTGACAGGGAATTGGGGCTACACCTTC